These 3 T cell receptor beta chains came from one sample sequenced in a study of post-analysis software for immune sequencing data (dated by TCRdb to the mid-2010s). General findings and caveats noted by the study authors: Patients showed significantly higher frequencies than controls for a handful of TRBV segments, among them TRBV5-6, TRBV5-1 and TRBV20-1.

The library was made by PCR. TCRdb names Illumina HiSeq 2500 as the instrument used. Unique molecular identifiers were incorporated into TCR beta cDNA libraries to reduce PCR and sequencing biases. TCRdb reprocessed the public reads (quality trimming at Q25 with fastp, clone calling with MiXCR) and kept in-frame beta chains. Rows are unified per CDR3 protein, each entry keeping the most common DNA and genes. Here the sample has some 690,000 distinct CDR3 sequences; approximately 60% occur a single time. 11% of the sample rests with the top ten. For these receptors, no antigen is known. The source material was blood. The receptor set was obtained from a girl under 10 years old with multiple sclerosis.

The CDR3 bases are TGCAGTGCGAGGGACCGCGTCCTCTATAATTCACCCCTCCACTTT. Translation gives CSARDRVLYNSPLHF. The chain links TRBV20-1 to TRBJ1-6; a possible D gene is TRBD1 (5 bases). V gave up 6 bases and J gave up 3 bases, with 15 bases separating them. The CDR3 is 15 amino acids. CDR1 is DFQATT and CDR2 is SNEGSKA in the germline V gene (reference sequence).

The CDR3 region is CASSQDLRGGETQYF. CDR3 coding DNA: TGTGCCAGCAGCCAAGATCTGCGGGGAGGAGAGACCCAGTACTTC. This chain links TRBV14 with TRBJ2-5, with D perhaps matching TRBD2 (6 bases). Trimming shortened V by 0 bases and J by 4 bases, and 12 bases separated the two germline ends. Germline values: CDR1 SGHDN, CDR2 FVKESK. The CDR3 has 15 amino acids.

The rearrangement uses TRBV29-1 and TRBJ1-2; TRBD1 matches 7 bases. J lost 8 bases, V lost 4 bases, and 13 bases had no gene match. The CDR3 covers 14 residues. Germline CDR1 and CDR2: SQVTM and ANQGSEA. The CDR3 DNA follows: TGCAGCGTTGCGGGGGCAGGGACAGAGGGCGGCTACACCTTC. It encodes CSVAGAGTEGGYTF.